Presented here are 22 T cell receptor beta chains from one specimen sequenced in a study of shared T cell receptors in the human thymus. Some clones are missing from TCRdb's copy, which holds only in-frame ones; the method was immunoSEQ multiplex PCR. The profile shows just under 550,000 clones, roughly 74% of them singletons. These data also featured in a second study, about human thymus T cells.

Sequencing was done on a sample of thymocytes. These TCRs come from a boy less than two years old with a congenital heart defect.

This clone was seen just once. V gene TRBV9 combines with J gene TRBJ2-1; 8 bases fit TRBD2. The CDR3 consists of 15 residues. J gave up 3 bases and V 4 bases, and 6 bases lay outside the gene matches. Germline CDR1 is SGDLS and CDR2 is YYNGEE. The CDR3 spells CASSKLAVLYNEQFF. The CDR3 DNA sequence: TGTGCCAGCAGCAAACTAGCGGTGCTCTACAATGAGCAGTTCTTC.

The chain links TRBV27 to TRBJ1-1, with D maybe TRBD1 (5 bases). Germline CDR1 MNHEY, CDR2 SMNVEV (reference sequence). The CDR3 has 14 amino acids. V was clipped by 0 bases and J by 4 bases, with 9 bases between them. The CDR3 sequence is CASSLSGGCTEAFF. The CDR3 DNA reads TGTGCCAGCAGTTTATCGGGGGGGTGCACTGAAGCTTTCTTT.

The chain employs TRBV27 and TRBJ2-5; D may be TRBD1 (5 bases). This CDR3 is built from 13 residues. The V and J ends lost 0 bases and 4 bases respectively, with 6 bases between them. Germline CDR1 and CDR2: MNHEY and SMNVEV (reference sequence). Here the CDR3 DNA reads TGTGCCAGCAGTTTATCAGGGGTAGAGACCCAGTACTTC. This codes for CASSLSGVETQYF.

This chain uses TRBV4-1 with TRBJ2-1; D is unclear. CDR3 length equals 17 residues. Germline CDR1 reads MGHRA; CDR2 reads YSYEKL. V lost 4 bases to trimming and J lost 0 bases, with 16 bases between them. CDR3 protein: CASSPHKGAFSYNEQFF. The CDR3 nucleotides read TGCGCCAGCAGCCCTCATAAAGGAGCGTTCTCCTACAATGAGCAGTTCTTC.

The chain uses TRBV7-9 and TRBJ1-3; D call uncertain. Trimming took off 6 bases at V and 0 bases at J, with 18 bases between the two ends. The CDR3 consists of 17 residues. CDR1 is SEHNR, CDR2 FQNEAQ, per germline (reference sequence). The CDR3 is CASRSHGTVTSGNTIYF. The CDR3 DNA is TGTGCCAGCAGGTCCCACGGCACAGTAACCTCTGGAAACACCATATATTTT.

V and J are TRBV27 and TRBJ2-1; D unresolved. Germline-derived CDR1 and CDR2 are MNHEY and SMNVEV (reference sequence). The CDR3 covers 13 residues. V lost 7 bases and J lost 10, with 17 bases in between. CDR3 bases: TGTGCCAGCAATGACGATAGCAGCAACGAGCAGTTCTTC. It specifies CASNDDSSNEQFF.

CDR3 sequence reads: CASSLSQTNQPQHF. The CDR3 DNA sequence: TGTGCCAGCAGTTTAAGTCAGACTAATCAGCCCCAGCATTTT. This chain joins TRBV27 and TRBJ1-5, with unresolved D. CDR3 length: 14 amino acids. Trimming stripped 2 bases from V and 4 bases from J, with 9 bases between. Looked up from germline, CDR1 is MNHEY and CDR2 is SMNVEV (reference sequence).

The chain links TRBV27 to TRBJ2-5; the match to TRBD2 covers 11 bases. The DNA matches TRBJ2-7 better at its end, which makes the J call doubtful. The V gene's germline CDR1 is MNHEY and CDR2 SMNVEV (reference sequence). This CDR3 has 16 residues. In DNA, the CDR3 is TGTGCCAGCAGTCACCGCACTAGCGGGAGTTCCTACGAGCAGTACTTC. Translated, it gives CASSHRTSGSSYEQYF.

This chain joins TRBV7-9 and TRBJ2-4; D is unclear. The CDR3 has 14 amino acids. Germline values: CDR1 SEHNR, CDR2 FQNEAQ (reference sequence). V was trimmed by 6 bases and J by 0 bases, leaving 9 bases between them. The DNA of the CDR3 is TGTGCCAGCAGTTCGACTGGAGCCAAAAACATTCAGTACTTC. Its translation: CASSSTGAKNIQYF.

The CDR3 DNA reads as TGTGCCAGCAGCTTAGTAGGGGGCGGAAAGGACGAGCAGTACTTC. The encoded protein is CASSLVGGGKDEQYF. J is TRBJ2-7 and V is TRBV11-2; 7 nucleotides align to TRBD1. V lost 1 base and J lost 5; bases outside the gene matches: 8. The CDR3 contains 15 residues. Germline CDR1 reads SGHAT; CDR2 reads FQNNGV.

The genes are TRBV10-3 and TRBJ2-3, with 7 bases aligning to TRBD1. Germline lookup yields CDR1 ENHRY and CDR2 SYGVKD. This CDR3 has 15 amino acids. V dropped 1 base and J dropped 2; count of bases not matched to a gene: 3. The chain's CDR3 is CAISELGGFTDTQYF. CDR3 sequence (DNA): TGTGCCATCAGTGAGTTAGGGGGCTTCACAGATACGCAGTATTTT.

The V call is TRBV9, the J call TRBJ2-7, with D possibly being TRBD2 (5 bases). The CDR3 is 15 residues long. The germline V and J ends were trimmed by 1 base and 0 bases, with 11 bases remaining between them. Germline values: CDR1 SGDLS, CDR2 YYNGEE. CDR3 region: CASSVRATNSYEQYF. The DNA of the CDR3 is TGTGCCAGCAGCGTAAGGGCGACTAACTCCTACGAGCAGTACTTC.

This clone was seen a handful of times. The chain combines TRBV10-3 with TRBJ2-1, with no clear D. Trimming pared 4 bases from V and 0 bases from J, leaving 10 bases between. CDR3 length equals 15 residues. Germline CDR1 reads ENHRY; CDR2 reads SYGVKD. CDR3 coding DNA: TGTGCCATCAGTGTTATTAGCCGCTCCTACAATGAGCAGTTCTTC. As protein: CAISVISRSYNEQFF.

This CDR3 is CSVRGTSGGGDTQYF. CDR3 nucleotide sequence: TGCAGCGTCAGGGGTACTAGCGGAGGGGGAGATACGCAGTATTTT. The rearrangement links TRBV29-1 to TRBJ2-3; 8 bases match TRBD2. The germline gives CDR1 SQVTM, CDR2 ANQGSEA. The CDR3 spans 15 residues. After removal of 6 bases from V and 5 bases from J, the junction contained 13 bases not matched to a gene.

The chain is built from TRBV4-1 and TRBJ2-5, with 10 bases matching TRBD2. Looked up from germline, CDR1 is MGHRA and CDR2 is YSYEKL. Germline trimming cut 0 bases from V and 3 bases from J; bases unmatched to any gene: 4. CDR3 length equals 16 residues. The CDR3 DNA reads as TGCGCCAGCAGCCAAGAGGCTAGCGGGAGCGAAGAGACCCAGTACTTC. This codes for CASSQEASGSEETQYF.

V gene TRBV7-2 combines with J gene TRBJ1-2; D gene uncertain. The CDR3 covers 14 residues. V was trimmed by 6 bases and J by 0 bases, leaving 11 bases between them. Germline-derived CDR1 and CDR2 are SGHTA and FQGNSA. CDR3 region: CASSSPDSNYGYTF. CDR3 sequence (DNA): TGTGCCAGCAGTTCACCAGATTCTAACTATGGCTACACCTTC.

The gene calls are TRBV4-1 and TRBJ2-7; 8 bases are a match to TRBD2. Trimming took 4 bases from V and 4 from J; bases not matched to a gene: 18. This CDR3 contains 18 residues. Germline V gene data show CDR1 as MGHRA and CDR2 as YSYEKL. CDR3 nucleotides: TGCGCCAGCAGCCCCAAGATGTTCGGGAGGGCCTTTTTGTACGAGCAGTACTTC. It codes for CASSPKMFGRAFLYEQYF.

This clone was seen a handful of times. The CDR3 nucleotides are TGTGCCACCAGCAGAGAACCCTCGGGGGATACGCAGTATTTT. It is translated as CATSREPSGDTQYF. The J gene is TRBJ2-3, the V gene TRBV15; D perhaps matches TRBD2 (5 bases). Germline assignment: CDR1 LNHNV and CDR2 YYDKDF (reference sequence). CDR3 length: 14 amino acids. Deletions cut 0 bases from V and 6 bases from J, with 10 bases between.

This chain connects TRBV6-6 to TRBJ1-3; D is perhaps TRBD1 (6 bases). With 5 bases removed from V and 0 bases from J, the gap between germline ends came to 11 bases. The CDR3 is made up of 15 amino acids. The germline V gene has CDR1 MNHNY and CDR2 SVGAGI (reference sequence). CDR3 amino acids: CASSPPTGSGNTIYF. In nucleotides, the CDR3 is TGTGCCAGCAGTCCGCCGACAGGCTCTGGAAACACCATATATTTT.

The chain is built from TRBV19 and TRBJ1-2; possibly TRBD1 for D (5 bases). The CDR3 is 15 residues long. Per germline, CDR1 LNHDA and CDR2 SQIVND (reference sequence). V was trimmed by 5 bases and J by 2 bases, leaving 15 bases between them. The CDR3 loop is CASSFRAATNYGYTF. The CDR3 bases are TGTGCCAGTAGTTTCAGGGCTGCTACCAACTATGGCTACACCTTC. Full variable domain (missing parts from reference TRBV19 and TRBJ1-2): DGGITQSPKYLFRKEGQNVTLSCEQNLNHDAMYWYRQDPGQGLRLIYYSQIVNDFQKGDIAEGYSVSREKKESFPLTVTSAQKNPTAFYLCASSFRAATNYGYTFGSGTRLTVV.

V usage is TRBV28 and J usage is TRBJ1-5; TRBD1 matches 9 bases. Per germline, CDR1 MDHEN and CDR2 SYDVKM. Trimming at V came to 5 bases and at J to 7 bases, leaving 6 bases not matched to a gene. The CDR3 is made up of 14 amino acids. The CDR3 here is CASSHRGRRQPQHF. In DNA form, the CDR3 reads TGTGCCAGCAGTCACAGGGGGCGAAGACAGCCCCAGCATTTT.

This chain links TRBV4-3 with TRBJ2-7; 11 positions match TRBD2. The germline CDR1 and CDR2 sequences are LGHNA and YSLEER. Trimming took 0 bases from V and 3 from J; bases not matched to a gene: 4. CDR3 length: 16 amino acids. The CDR3: CASSQDNLAGGYEQYF. CDR3 sequence (DNA): TGCGCCAGCAGCCAAGATAATCTAGCGGGAGGCTACGAGCAGTACTTC.